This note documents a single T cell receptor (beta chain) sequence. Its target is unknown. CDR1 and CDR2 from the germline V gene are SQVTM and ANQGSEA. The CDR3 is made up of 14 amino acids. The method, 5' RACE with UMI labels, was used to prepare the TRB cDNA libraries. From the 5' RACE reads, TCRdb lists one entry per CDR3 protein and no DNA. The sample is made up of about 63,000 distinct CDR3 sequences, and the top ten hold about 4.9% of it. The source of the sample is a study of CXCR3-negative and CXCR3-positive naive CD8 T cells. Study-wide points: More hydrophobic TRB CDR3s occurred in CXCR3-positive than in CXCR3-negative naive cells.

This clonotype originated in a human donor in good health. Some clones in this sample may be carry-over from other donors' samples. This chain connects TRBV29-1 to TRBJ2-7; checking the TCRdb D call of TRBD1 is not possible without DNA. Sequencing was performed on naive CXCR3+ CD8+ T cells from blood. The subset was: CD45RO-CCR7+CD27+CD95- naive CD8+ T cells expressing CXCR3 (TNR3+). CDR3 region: CSVEGAGEKNEQYF.